This is a list of T cell receptor beta chains from one sample in a study of blood T cell repertoires in COVID-19. TCRdb's copy holds only in-frame clones and misses some; the assay was immunoSEQ multiplex PCR. This table has approximately 240,000 clones, around 84% appearing once. The specimen sequenced was peripheral blood. The receptors derive from a woman of 80 years or more with active or convalescent COVID-19. CDR3s include the opening cysteine and the closing phenylalanine or tryptophan. The D gene is left open where the match is weak. Clone size is shown for a subset of rows, as once, few, many or a class of expanded clone.

V gene: TRBV7-9
D gene: .
J gene: TRBJ1-5
clone size: .
CDR3 DNA: TGTGCCAGCAGCACACAGGGTGGCGGCAATCAGCCCCAGCATTTT
CDR3 protein: CASSTQGGGNQPQHF

V gene: TRBV9
D gene: .
J gene: TRBJ2-6
clone size: .
CDR3 DNA: TGTGCCAGCAGCGCCAGCTCTGGGGCCAACGTCCTGACTTTC
CDR3 protein: CASSASSGANVLTF

V gene: TRBV5-1
D gene: .
J gene: TRBJ1-2
clone size: many
CDR3 DNA: TGCGCCAGCAGCTTGTATCACTCTAACTATGGCTACACCTTC
CDR3 protein: CASSLYHSNYGYTF

V gene: TRBV7-8
D gene: .
J gene: TRBJ2-3
clone size: many
CDR3 DNA: TGTGCCAGCAGTCGTGGGGGGGGCAATACGCAGTATTTT
CDR3 protein: CASSRGGGNTQYF

V gene: TRBV4-1
D gene: .
J gene: TRBJ1-1
clone size: once
CDR3 DNA: TGCGCCAGCAGCCCCCCCACGGGGAACACTGAAGCTTTCTTT
CDR3 protein: CASSPPTGNTEAFF

V gene: TRBV6-5
D gene: TRBD1
J gene: TRBJ1-1
clone size: .
CDR3 DNA: TGTGCCAGCAGTTGGGGACAGACCATGAACACTGAAGCTTTCTTT
CDR3 protein: CASSWGQTMNTEAFF

V gene: TRBV18
D gene: TRBD2
J gene: TRBJ2-5
clone size: .
CDR3 DNA: TGTGCCAGCTCGACTAGCGGAACCACGGGCACCCAGTACTTC
CDR3 protein: CASSTSGTTGTQYF

V gene: TRBV5-1
D gene: .
J gene: TRBJ1-5
clone size: .
CDR3 DNA: TGCGCCAGCAGCGAACAGGGTTTTCGCAATCAGCCCCAGCATTTT
CDR3 protein: CASSEQGFRNQPQHF

V gene: TRBV5-6
D gene: .
J gene: TRBJ2-5
clone size: .
CDR3 DNA: TGTGCCAGCAGCTTGTGGGGCCCCCAAGAGACCCAGTACTTC
CDR3 protein: CASSLWGPQETQYF

V gene: TRBV9
D gene: .
J gene: TRBJ1-2
clone size: .
CDR3 DNA: TGTGCCAGCAGTCCGAGGAGGGCGAGCTATGGCTACACCTTC
CDR3 protein: CASSPRRASYGYTF

V gene: TRBV20-1
D gene: .
J gene: TRBJ2-1
clone size: .
CDR3 DNA: TGCAGTGCTATTTACATCACTGAGCAGTTCTTC
CDR3 protein: CSAIYITEQFF

V gene: TRBV5-1
D gene: .
J gene: TRBJ1-1
clone size: medium-sized
CDR3 DNA: .
CDR3 protein: CASSFGQGTFF

V gene: TRBV2
D gene: .
J gene: TRBJ1-6
clone size: .
CDR3 DNA: TGTGCCAGCAGTGAAGCGCGGGGGGGGCCGGGGAATTCACCCCTCCACTTT
CDR3 protein: CASSEARGGPGNSPLHF

V gene: TRBV9
D gene: .
J gene: TRBJ2-1
clone size: .
CDR3 DNA: TGTGCCAGCTCACTAGGCTCCTACAATGAGCAGTTCTTC
CDR3 protein: CASSLGSYNEQFF

V gene: TRBV7-2
D gene: .
J gene: TRBJ1-5
clone size: .
CDR3 DNA: TGTGCCAGCAGCTTAGTTACAGGCGCCGATCAGCCCCAGCATTTT
CDR3 protein: CASSLVTGADQPQHF

V gene: TRBV19
D gene: TRBD1
J gene: TRBJ1-4
clone size: .
CDR3 DNA: TGTGCCAGAATTTTACCCCACCGAGACAGGGCTTGTAGTGAAAAACTGTTTTTT
CDR3 protein: CARILPHRDRACSEKLFF

V gene: TRBV14
D gene: TRBD1
J gene: TRBJ1-5
clone size: .
CDR3 DNA: TGTGCCAGCGCGCCGGGACAGGGGCAGCCCCAGCATTTT
CDR3 protein: CASAPGQGQPQHF

V gene: TRBV7-2
D gene: .
J gene: TRBJ1-6
clone size: .
CDR3 DNA: TGTGCCAGCAGCTCACAGGATTTTCGGAATTCACCCCTCCACTTT
CDR3 protein: CASSSQDFRNSPLHF

V gene: TRBV29-1
D gene: TRBD1
J gene: TRBJ2-7
clone size: once
CDR3 DNA: TGCAGCGTTTATGACAGGGAACGCCTCGAGCAGTACTTC
CDR3 protein: CSVYDRERLEQYF

V gene: TRBV19
D gene: .
J gene: TRBJ2-7
clone size: .
CDR3 DNA: TGTGCCAGTAGTATGCTAGGCAGCCCCTACGAGCAGTACTTC
CDR3 protein: CASSMLGSPYEQYF

V gene: TRBV2
D gene: TRBD1
J gene: TRBJ1-1
clone size: .
CDR3 DNA: TGTGCCAGCAGTAACGGACAGGGGTCGGGCACTGAAGCTTTCTTT
CDR3 protein: CASSNGQGSGTEAFF

V gene: TRBV27
D gene: TRBD1
J gene: TRBJ2-7
clone size: .
CDR3 DNA: TGTGCCAGCAGTCCCTGGACAGGGAATGGGGACGAGCAGTACTTC
CDR3 protein: CASSPWTGNGDEQYF

V gene: TRBV6-5
D gene: .
J gene: TRBJ1-6
clone size: few
CDR3 DNA: TGTGCCAGCAGTTACTCATCAACATCTCCCTCACCCCTCCACTTT
CDR3 protein: CASSYSSTSPSPLHF

V gene: TRBV27
D gene: .
J gene: TRBJ1-5
clone size: .
CDR3 DNA: TGTGCCAGCAGTTTATTTTCCGGGGGGAGCAATCAGCCCCAGCATTTT
CDR3 protein: CASSLFSGGSNQPQHF

V gene: TRBV23-1
D gene: .
J gene: TRBJ1-3
clone size: .
CDR3 DNA: TGCGCCGGTCGGCTCGGGTCCTCTGGAAACACCATATATTTT
CDR3 protein: CAGRLGSSGNTIYF

V gene: TRBV5-5
D gene: .
J gene: TRBJ2-7
clone size: .
CDR3 DNA: TGTGCCAGCAGCTTGTTTCGACAGGTTTCCTACGAGCAGTACTTC
CDR3 protein: CASSLFRQVSYEQYF

V gene: TRBV5-6
D gene: .
J gene: TRBJ2-6
clone size: .
CDR3 DNA: TGTGCCAGCAGCTTGCTTAGTTCTGGGGCCAACGTCCTGACTTTC
CDR3 protein: CASSLLSSGANVLTF

V gene: TRBV6-5
D gene: .
J gene: TRBJ1-5
clone size: .
CDR3 DNA: TGTGCCAGCGACGAGTCGGGGAATCAGCCCCAGCATTTT
CDR3 protein: CASDESGNQPQHF

V gene: TRBV28
D gene: .
J gene: TRBJ1-1
clone size: .
CDR3 DNA: TGTGCCATCGCTACATATTGGGGGGGGAACACTGAAGCTTTCTTT
CDR3 protein: CAIATYWGGNTEAFF

V gene: TRBV7-3
D gene: .
J gene: TRBJ2-3
clone size: .
CDR3 DNA: TGTGCCAGCAGCCCAGGGGCACGGGATACGCAGTATTTT
CDR3 protein: CASSPGARDTQYF

V gene: TRBV7-8
D gene: TRBD1
J gene: TRBJ1-2
clone size: .
CDR3 DNA: TGTGCCAGCAGCTTAGCGAGGCGGGACAGTAACTATGGCTACACCTTC
CDR3 protein: CASSLARRDSNYGYTF

V gene: TRBV5-1
D gene: .
J gene: TRBJ2-2
clone size: .
CDR3 DNA: TGCGCCAGCAGCGCGCCGAGGGACACCGGGGAGCTGTTTTTT
CDR3 protein: CASSAPRDTGELFF

V gene: TRBV6-2/TRBV6-3
D gene: .
J gene: TRBJ1-1
clone size: .
CDR3 DNA: TGTGCCAGCAGTGGAGAGATTGCCCCTGGAGCTTTCTTT
CDR3 protein: CASSGEIAPGAFF

V gene: TRBV2
D gene: TRBD1
J gene: TRBJ2-1
clone size: .
CDR3 DNA: TGTGCCAGCAGCGCCCATCCGACAGGGCCCCATGAGCAGTTCTTC
CDR3 protein: CASSAHPTGPHEQFF

V gene: TRBV6-2/TRBV6-3
D gene: TRBD2
J gene: TRBJ2-3
clone size: .
CDR3 DNA: TGTGCCAGCAGTGACCATGGACTAGGCACAGATACGCAGTATTTT
CDR3 protein: CASSDHGLGTDTQYF

V gene: TRBV11-2
D gene: TRBD1
J gene: TRBJ1-3
clone size: .
CDR3 DNA: TGTGCCAGCAGCTTAAACGAAATAGGGGGCGCGTTTGGAAACACCATATATTTT
CDR3 protein: CASSLNEIGGAFGNTIYF

V gene: TRBV4-3
D gene: .
J gene: TRBJ1-4
clone size: .
CDR3 DNA: TGCGCCAGCAGCCAGCAACCCCGGGGAACTAATGAAAAACTGTTTTTT
CDR3 protein: CASSQQPRGTNEKLFF

V gene: TRBV6-2/TRBV6-3
D gene: .
J gene: TRBJ2-7
clone size: .
CDR3 DNA: TGTGCCAGCAGTGCGGATTTGGACGAGCAGTACTTC
CDR3 protein: CASSADLDEQYF

V gene: TRBV6-5
D gene: .
J gene: TRBJ2-5
clone size: .
CDR3 DNA: TGTGCCAGCAGCCAGGACAGTAGCAAAGAGACCCAGTACTTC
CDR3 protein: CASSQDSSKETQYF

V gene: TRBV2
D gene: .
J gene: TRBJ1-5
clone size: .
CDR3 DNA: TGTGCCAGCCAGGGAGGAGATCAGCCCCAGCATTTT
CDR3 protein: CASQGGDQPQHF

V gene: TRBV5-4
D gene: TRBD2
J gene: TRBJ2-5
clone size: .
CDR3 DNA: TGTGCCAGCAGCTTTGGGACTAGCGGGGGTTATGAGACCCAGTACTTC
CDR3 protein: CASSFGTSGGYETQYF

V gene: TRBV5-6
D gene: TRBD1
J gene: TRBJ2-1
clone size: .
CDR3 DNA: TGTGCCAGCAGCCCCGACCGGGACAGGGGGTATGCTTACAATGAGCAGTTCTTC
CDR3 protein: CASSPDRDRGYAYNEQFF

V gene: TRBV5-6
D gene: .
J gene: TRBJ2-6
clone size: once
CDR3 DNA: TGTGCCAGCAGCTTAGTCGGCTCTGGGGCCAACGTCCTGACTTTC
CDR3 protein: CASSLVGSGANVLTF

V gene: TRBV7-2
D gene: TRBD2
J gene: TRBJ2-3
clone size: .
CDR3 DNA: TGTGCCAGCAGCTTGTGGCGGGGGGTCGGCACAGATACGCAGTATTTT
CDR3 protein: CASSLWRGVGTDTQYF

V gene: TRBV19
D gene: .
J gene: TRBJ2-1
clone size: .
CDR3 DNA: TGTGCCAGTAGTATAGAAGGTCCCCCCCCCGGGAATGAGCAGTTCTTC
CDR3 protein: CASSIEGPPPGNEQFF

V gene: TRBV6-5
D gene: .
J gene: TRBJ1-2
clone size: .
CDR3 DNA: TGTGCCAGCAGGGACAGTGGGGGGGCCCATGGCTACACCTTC
CDR3 protein: CASRDSGGAHGYTF

V gene: TRBV30
D gene: TRBD1
J gene: TRBJ1-2
clone size: .
CDR3 DNA: TGTGCCTGGTATCCGGGACAGGGAAACTATGGCTACACCTTC
CDR3 protein: CAWYPGQGNYGYTF

V gene: TRBV6-5
D gene: .
J gene: TRBJ2-1
clone size: .
CDR3 DNA: TGTGCCAGCAGGAGTGGGGCGTTATACAATGAGCAGTTCTTC
CDR3 protein: CASRSGALYNEQFF

V gene: TRBV12-3/TRBV12-4
D gene: .
J gene: TRBJ2-7
clone size: .
CDR3 DNA: TGTGCCAGCAGACGGGGTGGCTCTTACGAGCAGTACTTC
CDR3 protein: CASRRGGSYEQYF

V gene: TRBV7-3
D gene: TRBD1
J gene: TRBJ1-5
clone size: .
CDR3 DNA: TGTGCCAGCAGCCCGGGACAGGGTCAGCCCCAGCATTTT
CDR3 protein: CASSPGQGQPQHF

V gene: TRBV5-4
D gene: TRBD1
J gene: TRBJ2-2
clone size: few
CDR3 DNA: TGTGCCAGCAGCTCGGGTGGGACAGGGTTCCCCGGGGAGCTGTTTTTT
CDR3 protein: CASSSGGTGFPGELFF

V gene: TRBV29-1
D gene: .
J gene: TRBJ2-1
clone size: .
CDR3 DNA: TGCAGCGTTCGGGTAGGGGCGGATGAGCAGTTCTTC
CDR3 protein: CSVRVGADEQFF

V gene: TRBV6-2/TRBV6-3
D gene: TRBD2
J gene: TRBJ2-1
clone size: .
CDR3 DNA: TGTGCCAGCAGTCCCATACTAGCGGGGGGAGGAGAGCAGTTCTTC
CDR3 protein: CASSPILAGGGEQFF

V gene: TRBV5-1
D gene: TRBD2
J gene: TRBJ2-3
clone size: .
CDR3 DNA: TGCGCCAGCAGCTCGGGACTAGCGGGGGGGCCTGGCACAGATACGCAGTATTTT
CDR3 protein: CASSSGLAGGPGTDTQYF

V gene: TRBV18
D gene: TRBD2
J gene: TRBJ2-1
clone size: few
CDR3 DNA: TGTGCCAGCTCACCTCTCCTAGCGGGGGGAAACTACAATGAGCAGTTCTTC
CDR3 protein: CASSPLLAGGNYNEQFF